This TCR beta chain emerged from a study of T cell responses to AZD1222 COVID-19 vaccine. The table came from immunoSEQ multiplex PCR; TCRdb's copy has only in-frame clones and leaves some out. The data contain roughly 140,000 clones, 88% of them seen just once; the ten biggest clones take up 3% to 3.5%. Remarks on this clone: The antigen remains undetermined.

Findings and limits, study-wide: Baseline testing showed seropositivity in only six AZD1222 recipients. Donors were mostly white British, more females; clonal diversity possibly underestimated. Spike-specific TCR breadth and depth rose after two AZD1222 doses. CD4 TCRs linked to vaccination spanned spike, dominating at 160-218 and 743-854.

Trimming took off 0 bases at V and 4 bases at J, with 15 bases between the two ends. There are 16 residues in the CDR3. Germline V gene lookup returns CDR1 MNHEY and CDR2 SVGEGT. Specimen: peripheral blood, collected on day 0 of MenACWY control vaccination. The chain has TRBV6-2 or TRBV6-3 and TRBJ1-2, with D perhaps matching TRBD1 (5 bases). This sequence originates from an adult in good health. The CDR3 coding sequence is TGTGCCAGCAGTTACTCGGTATTACCGGGACCCTATGGCTACACCTTC. Amino acids: CASSYSVLPGPYGYTF.